A single sample is the source of the 21 T cell receptor beta chains below, sequenced in a study of immune cell composition in non-small cell lung cancer. Assay used: immunoSEQ multiplex PCR; TCRdb lists only in-frame clones, some missing. The profile shows just under 1,100 clones, roughly 71% of them singletons. Material: lung tumor tissue. The receptors were sampled from a human donor with non-small cell lung cancer.

The CDR3, as DNA: TGTGCCAGCAGCCAAGACAGCACCGGGGAGCTGTTTTTT. Its translation is CASSQDSTGELFF. The gene calls are TRBV4-2 and TRBJ2-2; no firm D call. This CDR3 is 13 amino acids long. Germline CDR1 LGHNA, CDR2 YNFKEQ. Deletions cut 0 bases from V and 4 bases from J, with 3 bases between.

The chain has TRBV9 and TRBJ2-5, with 7 bases identical to TRBD2. After removal of 3 bases from V and 5 bases from J, the junction contained 13 bases not matched to a gene. The CDR3 is 16 amino acids. In germline, CDR1 is SGDLS, CDR2 YYNGEE. The CDR3 DNA reads TGTGCCAGCAGCGGGGGCCCGGGGGGACCTCAGGAGACCCAGTACTTC. Encoded protein: CASSGGPGGPQETQYF.

The chain couples TRBV28 to TRBJ2-7, with a possible D match to TRBD1 (6 bases). Germline V lookup: CDR1 MDHEN, CDR2 SYDVKM. The CDR3 sequence is 13 residues long. The ends were cut back, 7 bases at V and 5 bases at J, with 15 bases in the middle. The CDR3 protein is CASTPRTGHEQYF. DNA for the CDR3: TGTGCCAGCACGCCTCGTACAGGGCACGAGCAGTACTTC.

The chain employs TRBV7-9 and TRBJ2-5; 8 bases are shared with TRBD2. Unmatched junction bases numbered 24, after V lost 7 bases and J lost 5 bases. The CDR3 is made up of 19 amino acids. The germline CDR1 and CDR2 sequences are SEHNR and FQNEAQ (reference sequence). The CDR3 DNA reads TGTGCCAGCACCTTCTCGGAAGGCGGGGGGCCTCAGACATGGGAGACCCAGTACTTC. Its protein product is CASTFSEGGGPQTWETQYF.

This chain joins TRBV5-1 and TRBJ2-7; D uncertain. The CDR3 loop spans 13 amino acids. The V gene's germline CDR1 is SGHRS and CDR2 YFSETQ. Trimming shortened V by 3 bases and J by 3 bases, and 10 bases separated the two germline ends. CDR3 sequence: CASSSTPGYEQYF. The DNA for the CDR3 is TGCGCCAGCAGCTCGACCCCAGGCTACGAGCAGTACTTC. Supplemented by reference TRBV5-1 and TRBJ2-7, the full variable domain reads KAGVTQTPRYLIKTRGQQVTLSCSPISGHRSVSWYQQTPGQGLQFLFEYFSETQRNKGNFPGRFSGRQFSNSRSEMNVSTLELGDSALYLCASSSTPGYEQYFGPGTRLTVT.

The genes are TRBV6-4 and TRBJ1-1; 8 positions match TRBD1. The J segment lost 4 bases and the V segment lost 11 bases, leaving 9 bases of the junction unmatched. The CDR3 contains 13 residues. Germline V gene lookup returns CDR1 MRHNA and CDR2 SNTAGT. The CDR3 is CAGATGVVTEAFF. CDR3 nucleotide sequence: TGTGCCGGCGCGACAGGGGTGGTCACTGAAGCTTTCTTT.

The chain recombines TRBV28 with TRBJ2-3; TRBD2 matches at 8 bases. V gave up 4 bases and J gave up 6 bases; unmatched junction bases: 12. Germline CDR1 reads MDHEN; CDR2 reads SYDVKM. The CDR3 is 16 residues long. This CDR3 reads CASSSPWGGRKDTQYF. The CDR3 DNA sequence: TGTGCCAGCAGTTCCCCGTGGGGCGGGAGGAAGGATACGCAGTATTTT.

This clone occurred a few times. The chain employs TRBV6-5 and TRBJ1-5, with a tentative D call TRBD1 (6 bases). Trimming left V 5 bases short and J 4 bases short, with 12 bases between. Germline V lookup: CDR1 MNHEY, CDR2 SVGAGI. This CDR3 has 14 residues. This chain's CDR3 is CASSLGQKNQPQHF. CDR3 DNA sequence: TGTGCCAGCAGTCTAGGACAGAAGAATCAGCCCCAGCATTTT.

This clone was counted a few times. V gene TRBV7-8 combines with J gene TRBJ1-5; D possibly corresponds to TRBD1 (5 bases). Germline assignment: CDR1 SGHVS and CDR2 FQNEAQ. V lost 1 base to trimming and J lost 4 bases, with 8 bases between them. The CDR3 is 14 residues long. The chain's CDR3 is CASSLVPGNQPQHF. Here the CDR3 DNA reads TGTGCCAGCAGCTTAGTCCCAGGGAATCAGCCCCAGCATTTT.

CDR3 nucleotides: TGCGCCAGCAGCACCGGGGGGGGACCGAACACTGAAGCTTTCTTT. Protein: CASSTGGGPNTEAFF. The chain recombines TRBV5-1 with TRBJ1-1; D is possibly TRBD1 (5 bases). The CDR3 is made up of 15 amino acids. Looked up from germline, CDR1 is SGHRS and CDR2 is YFSETQ. Trimming removed 4 bases at V and 1 base at J, with 14 bases between.

J is TRBJ2-7 and V is TRBV2; D call uncertain. There are 12 residues in the CDR3. Germline assignment: CDR1 SNHLY and CDR2 FYNNEI. V was clipped by 8 bases and J by 1 base, with 9 bases between them. The CDR3, as DNA: TGTGCCAGCGGGTACAGTTCCTACGAGCAGTACTTC. It yields the protein CASGYSSYEQYF.

This clone was seen once. The chain couples TRBV9 to TRBJ1-1, with 10 nucleotides matching TRBD1. The CDR3 is made up of 16 amino acids. V shed 4 bases, J shed 1 base, and the junction held 7 bases outside the gene matches. Germline CDR1 reads SGDLS; CDR2 reads YYNGEE. CDR3 in amino acids: CASSKTGGRENTEAFF. The CDR3 region has the DNA TGTGCCAGCAGCAAGACAGGGGGCCGAGAGAACACTGAAGCTTTCTTT.

The V and J genes are TRBV6-5 and TRBJ1-1; possibly TRBD1 for D (6 bases). The V end lost 0 bases, the J end lost 11 bases, and 19 bases lay between the germline ends. The length of the CDR3 is 15 residues. CDR1 is MNHEY, CDR2 SVGAGI, per germline. The DNA for the CDR3 is TGTGCCAGCAGTTACTCATACCGGGACACCCGGAGGGCTTTCTTT. This gives the protein CASSYSYRDTRRAFF.

This clone was detected once. The chain is built from TRBV7-9 and TRBJ2-7; TRBD1 might be the D (6 bases). The V gene lost 5 bases and the J gene lost 4 bases, with 9 bases spanning the gap. Germline assignment: CDR1 SEHNR and CDR2 FQNEAQ (reference sequence). CDR3 length: 12 amino acids. CDR3 sequence: CASSHTGYEQYF. In DNA, the CDR3 is TGTGCCAGCAGCCATACAGGGTACGAGCAGTACTTC.

The V and J genes are TRBV28 and TRBJ1-5; 7 bases agree with TRBD1. The V gene's germline CDR1 is MDHEN and CDR2 SYDVKM. The junction had 12 bases not matched to a gene; V was cut back by 8 bases and J by 2 bases. The CDR3 is made up of 16 amino acids. CDR3 sequence: CASRSGGLPGNQPQHF. The CDR3 DNA follows: TGTGCCAGCCGGTCAGGGGGTCTCCCGGGCAATCAGCCCCAGCATTTT.

The V call is TRBV30, the J call TRBJ1-3; D is ambiguous. Germline assignment: CDR1 GTSNPN and CDR2 SVGIG (reference sequence). CDR3 length equals 15 residues. Trimming removed 4 bases from V and 4 bases from J, with 17 bases in between. This CDR3 reads CAWIRSGQAGNTIYF. CDR3 sequence (DNA): TGTGCCTGGATCCGGTCCGGTCAGGCGGGAAACACCATATATTTT.

This chain links TRBV7-9 with TRBJ1-1; unclear D gene. Germline CDR1 SEHNR, CDR2 FQNEAQ (reference sequence). This CDR3 is 16 amino acids long. V was shortened by 1 base and J by 13 bases, with 25 bases between the two germline ends. CDR3 DNA sequence: TGTGCCAGCAGCTTAGACGGCGTTGCGGAGCTCGGGAAGGGTTTCTTT. Its protein is CASSLDGVAELGKGFF.

The chain is built from TRBV5-1 and TRBJ1-1; TRBD1 matches 11 bases. From germline, CDR1 is SGHRS and CDR2 YFSETQ. The CDR3 length is 15 residues. V gave up 4 bases and J gave up 5 bases; unmatched junction bases: 7. The CDR3 DNA is TGCGCCAGCAGCACGGGACAGGGGGAAAGAACTGAAGCTTTCTTT. As protein: CASSTGQGERTEAFF.

V gene TRBV28 combines with J gene TRBJ2-5, with D tentatively TRBD1 (6 bases). V was trimmed by 10 bases and J by 2 bases, leaving 14 bases between them. From germline, CDR1 is MDHEN and CDR2 SYDVKM. The CDR3 is made up of 13 amino acids. Written as DNA, the CDR3 is TGTGCCACCCTACCACAGGGACAAGAGACCCAGTACTTC. As protein: CATLPQGQETQYF.

This clone showed up just a few times. The chain is built from TRBV27 and TRBJ2-3, with TRBD2 identical over 10 bases. This CDR3 is built from 14 residues. Germline-derived CDR1 and CDR2 are MNHEY and SMNVEV (reference sequence). V shed 5 bases, J shed 5 bases, and the junction held 4 bases outside the gene matches. This CDR3 reads CASSVGTSEDTQYF. The CDR3 nucleotides are TGTGCCAGCAGTGTCGGGACTAGCGAAGATACGCAGTATTTT.

V gene TRBV7-2 combines with J gene TRBJ2-3, with 14 bases matching TRBD2. This CDR3 contains 15 residues. Germline-derived CDR1 and CDR2 are SGHTA and FQGNSA. The V and J ends lost 5 bases and 4 bases, in that order; junction bases with no gene match: 2. The CDR3 bases are TGTGCCAGCAGCCAGACTAGCGGGAGGGCAGATACGCAGTATTTT. As protein: CASSQTSGRADTQYF.